Below are 17 T cell receptor beta chains sequenced from a single sample in a study of T-cell reconstitution after alpha-beta-depleted transplantation in children. During its preparation, the TCRbeta library received unique molecular identifiers. TCRdb reprocessed the PCR reads via MiXCR and lists one record per CDR3 protein. The sample contains around 960,000 distinct CDR3 sequences, about 29% of which appear only once. This sample comprised PBMCs, mostly from graft donor cells, obtained 360 days after TCRalphabeta/CD19-depleted stem cell transplant. The receptor set was obtained from a boy in the first two years of life who had a stem cell transplant for SCID, so the T cells may come from the graft donor.

A few counts support this clonotype. This chain uses TRBV6-5 with TRBJ1-3, with a possible D match to TRBD1 (5 bases). Trimming removed 4 bases at V and 6 bases at J, with 16 bases between. The CDR3 sequence is 15 residues long. Per the germline V gene, CDR1 is MNHEY and CDR2 is SVGAGI. CDR3 in DNA: TGTGCCAGCAGTTCTGCCGGGACGGCTGAAAACACCATATATTTT. Protein: CASSSAGTAENTIYF.

This chain uses TRBV12-3 or TRBV12-4 with TRBJ1-4; D is ambiguous. This CDR3 has 12 residues. Between the trimmed V and J ends, which lost 6 bases and 8 bases, there was a span of 10 bases. CDR3 DNA sequence: TGTGCCAGCAGCCGGACTAGGGAAAAACTGTTTTTT. Its translation: CASSRTREKLFF.

A few counts support this clonotype. The V gene is TRBV2, the J gene TRBJ2-1; no clear D gene. The V and J ends lost 8 bases and 8 bases respectively, with 16 bases between them. The germline V gene encodes CDR1 SNHLY and CDR2 FYNNEI. This CDR3 is 13 amino acids long. The CDR3 sequence is CASHLLETYEQFF. CDR3 bases: TGTGCCAGCCACTTGCTAGAGACTTATGAGCAGTTCTTC.

V gene TRBV29-1 combines with J gene TRBJ2-1; 7 bases match TRBD1. V was clipped by 0 bases and J by 3 bases; unmatched bases: 17. This CDR3 is 19 amino acids long. CDR1 and CDR2 from the germline V gene are SQVTM and ANQGSEA. The CDR3 spells CSVEDLAKGAIHYYNEQFF. CDR3 DNA sequence: TGCAGCGTTGAAGATCTTGCCAAGGGGGCTATACACTACTACAATGAGCAGTTCTTC.

The chain carries TRBV10-2 and TRBJ2-7; 9 bases line up with TRBD2. The V gene's germline CDR1 is WSHSY and CDR2 SAAADI. V dropped 5 bases and J dropped 2; count of bases not matched to a gene: 7. The CDR3 length is 15 residues. The CDR3 sequence: CASSPSSGVPYEQYF. CDR3 DNA sequence: TGCGCCAGCAGTCCCTCTAGCGGGGTCCCCTACGAGCAGTACTTC.

This clonotype was counted between two and nine times. This chain uses TRBV20-1 with TRBJ2-7; the D gene is possibly TRBD2 (5 bases). CDR1 and CDR2 from the germline V gene are DFQATT and SNEGSKA (reference sequence). The CDR3 has 12 residues. Trimming removed 5 bases from V and 0 bases from J, with 8 bases in between. The CDR3 DNA follows: TGCAGTGCTGGTCGGGACTCCTACGAGCAGTACTTC. It yields the protein CSAGRDSYEQYF.

This clonotype occurred a few times. The chain links TRBV7-2 to TRBJ2-3; D remains ambiguous. The germline CDR1 and CDR2 sequences are SGHTA and FQGNSA. The CDR3 length is 13 residues. V was trimmed by 8 bases and J by 4 bases, leaving 13 bases between them. The CDR3 sequence: CASEAVGADTQYF. The CDR3 DNA is TGTGCCAGCGAGGCGGTTGGAGCAGATACGCAGTATTTT.

The chain is built from TRBV18 and TRBJ2-1, with 9 bases aligning to TRBD1. V dropped 6 bases and J dropped 13; count of bases not matched to a gene: 10. Germline assignment: CDR1 KGHSH and CDR2 LQKENI. This CDR3 spans 13 amino acids. The CDR3 sequence: CASSQPGQGEQFF. DNA for the CDR3: TGTGCCAGCTCCCAACCGGGACAGGGTGAACAGTTCTTC. The entire variable domain, with the rest obtained from reference TRBV18 and TRBJ2-1, is as follows: NAGVMQNPRHLVRRRGQEARLRCSPMKGHSHVYWYRQLPEEGLKFMVYLQKENIIDESGMPKERFSAEFPKEGPSILRIQQVVRGDSAAYFCASSQPGQGEQFFGPGTRLTVL.

The rearrangement links TRBV20-1 to TRBJ2-3; weak D call: TRBD2 (6 bases). The CDR3 sequence is 16 residues long. Between the trimmed V and J ends, which lost 3 bases and 0 bases, there was a span of 16 bases. CDR1 and CDR2 (germline): DFQATT, SNEGSKA (reference sequence). The CDR3 DNA sequence: TGCAGTGCTAGTAGCGGTGGTCTCCTAAGCACAGATACGCAGTATTTT. Translating gives CSASSGGLLSTDTQYF.

Here the CDR3 DNA reads TGTGCCAGCAGCTTAGCAAGGGGATCGGACAAAAACATTCAGTACTTC. Its protein product is CASSLARGSDKNIQYF. The rearrangement joins TRBV7-9 to TRBJ2-4, with D maybe TRBD1 (5 bases). Trimming shortened V by 0 bases and J by 3 bases, and 12 bases separated the two germline ends. Looked up from germline, CDR1 is SEHNR and CDR2 is FQNEAQ (reference sequence). This CDR3 comprises 16 residues.

The V call is TRBV3-1, the J call TRBJ2-5; 9 bases are a match to TRBD2. V lost 2 bases to trimming and J lost 5 bases; unmatched junction nucleotides: 6. The CDR3 loop spans 15 amino acids. Per germline, CDR1 LGHDT and CDR2 YNNKEL (reference sequence). The DNA of the CDR3 is TGTGCCAGCAGCCAAATGGGACTAGCTTTGGAGACCCAGTACTTC. Residues: CASSQMGLALETQYF.

This clonotype was detected only a few times. This chain connects TRBV6-1 to TRBJ2-1; no firm D call. CDR1 MNHNS and CDR2 SASEGT come from the germline V gene. The V gene lost 7 bases and the J gene lost 10 bases, with 20 bases spanning the gap. The CDR3 length is 14 residues. The CDR3 nucleotides read TGTGCCAGCACCCCTTTCCGGGCGTCCTGGGAGCAGTTCTTC. This codes for CASTPFRASWEQFF.

In its sample, this clonotype was seen a few times. The V gene is TRBV12-3 or TRBV12-4, the J gene TRBJ1-5; perhaps TRBD1 as D (6 bases). The CDR3 is 16 residues long. V lost 5 bases and J 0 bases, leaving 14 bases between the germline ends. CDR3 in DNA: TGTGCCAGCAGTGACCTCCAGGGGTATAGCAATCAGCCCCAGCATTTT. Its protein product is CASSDLQGYSNQPQHF.

This chain connects TRBV19 to TRBJ1-4; D call uncertain. Trimming stripped 6 bases from V and 0 bases from J, with 8 bases between. This CDR3 contains 14 residues. Looked up from germline, CDR1 is LNHDA and CDR2 is SQIVND (reference sequence). CDR3 nucleotide sequence: TGTGCCAGTAGGTCCCGGGCAACTAATGAAAAACTGTTTTTT. Encoded protein: CASRSRATNEKLFF.

The V call is TRBV20-1, the J call TRBJ2-6; the match to TRBD1 covers 8 bases. V lost 8 bases, J lost 0 bases, and 6 bases stayed unmatched. The CDR3 is 15 amino acids. Germline CDR1 is DFQATT and CDR2 is SNEGSKA (reference sequence). CDR3 region: CSLDRAHSGANVLTF. The CDR3 coding sequence is TGCAGTTTGGACAGGGCCCACTCTGGGGCCAACGTCCTGACTTTC.

This clonotype has at least ten counts. The chain has TRBV29-1 and TRBJ2-4, with D uncertain. This CDR3 has 11 amino acids. V gave up 7 bases and J gave up 6 bases, with 10 bases separating them. CDR1 SQVTM and CDR2 ANQGSEA come from the germline V gene. The CDR3 reads CSAQVGNIQYF. The CDR3 DNA follows: TGCAGCGCCCAGGTGGGAAACATTCAGTACTTC.

The chain links TRBV12-3 or TRBV12-4 to TRBJ2-2; 8 nucleotides match TRBD1. This CDR3 region has 15 residues. V shed 5 bases, J shed 4 bases, and the junction held 6 bases outside the gene matches. The CDR3 is CASSRQGSTTGELFF. The CDR3 bases are TGTGCCAGCAGTCGACAGGGGTCTACCACCGGGGAGCTGTTTTTT.